This T cell receptor beta chain came from a study of CD8+ T cells in alopecia areata. Looking at the study overall: A regimen of oral tofacitinib, 5 to 10 mg twice daily, was given to treated patients. The tofacitinib course ran for 6 to 18 months and was followed by 6 months off drug. General study points: The link between baseline CD8+ expansion and response remains uncertain with one nonresponder. Tofacitinib produced a significant decrease in scalp clonality and in expanded CD8+ clones among the top 100.

Treatment noted: oral pan-JAK inhibitor, 5-10 mg twice daily. The sequencing template was cDNA reverse transcribed from extracted RNA. Sequencing was performed with immunoSEQ multiplex PCR; in TCRdb, only in-frame clones are kept and a portion is missing. The repertoire includes 150,000 to 200,000 clones, roughly three fifths of them detected once, and approximately 1.3% sits in the top ten. Trimming stripped 0 bases from V and 4 bases from J, with 6 bases between. Germline lookup yields CDR1 GTSNPN and CDR2 SVGIG (reference sequence). This CDR3 region has 12 residues. As regards this clone: Its specificity is not known.

Sequencing was performed on CD4+ T cells sorted from blood, taken at week 49, from a patient treated with tofacitinib. The V and J genes are TRBV30 and TRBJ1-2, with D hard to call. This TCR was recovered from a human donor with alopecia areata. The CDR3 here is CAWSVGIYGYTF. The CDR3 DNA is TGTGCCTGGAGTGTCGGAATCTATGGCTACACCTTC.